Each of the 26 T cell receptor beta chains below was sequenced from the same sample in a study of cytomegalovirus exposure and HLA in healthy donors. PCR used 60 Vbeta primers and 13 Jbeta primers. Assay: immunoSEQ multiplex PCR; the TCRdb copy retains only in-frame clones and omits some. The sample consists of 200,000 or so clones, approximately 87% of them appearing once. The specimen sequenced was PBMCs. The receptors originated from a human donor in good health.

This clone has just a few counts. The chain employs TRBV11-2 and TRBJ2-2; 8 positions match TRBD2. The trim removed 1 base at V and 4 bases at J, leaving 11 bases unmatched. Germline CDR1 and CDR2: SGHAT and FQNNGV. The CDR3 has 18 amino acids. The CDR3 reads CASSLVLGIAGSTGELFF. CDR3 nucleotide sequence: TGTGCCAGCAGCTTAGTATTGGGAATAGCGGGATCCACCGGGGAGCTGTTTTTT.

This clone appeared once. The V gene is TRBV4-2, the J gene TRBJ2-2; D uncertain. Germline CDR1 is LGHNA and CDR2 is YNFKEQ. The V and J ends lost 0 bases and 5 bases respectively, with 19 bases between them. The CDR3 has 18 residues. In DNA form, the CDR3 reads TGTGCCAGCAGCCAAGATATAGCACTTCGGCATCAGACCGGGGAGCTGTTTTTT. Protein product: CASSQDIALRHQTGELFF.

This rearrangement joins TRBV2 to TRBJ2-1; TRBD2 is a possible D gene (5 bases). V lost 3 bases to trimming and J lost 12 bases, with 12 bases between them. Germline lookup yields CDR1 SNHLY and CDR2 FYNNEI. The CDR3 runs to 12 residues. Written as DNA, the CDR3 is TGTGCCAGCAGTGAGGTCGGGGTAAGGCAGTTCTTC. Amino acid sequence: CASSEVGVRQFF.

This chain joins TRBV30 and TRBJ2-5, with 14 bases matching TRBD2. V lost 4 bases to trimming and J lost 7 bases; unmatched junction nucleotides: 11. There are 16 residues in the CDR3. Germline assignment: CDR1 GTSNPN and CDR2 SVGIG (reference sequence). The CDR3 DNA reads TGTGCCTGGACTGAACCCGGGACTAGCGGGAGAGGGACCCAGTACTTC. Translation: CAWTEPGTSGRGTQYF.

The V call is TRBV10-3, the J call TRBJ2-7, with 8 bases aligning to TRBD1. V shed 4 bases, J shed 6 bases, and the junction held 8 bases outside the gene matches. Germline V CDR1 and CDR2: ENHRY, SYGVKD. The CDR3 runs to 14 residues. For the CDR3, the DNA is TGTGCCATCAGTGTCCGACAGGGGACAGGCGAGCAGTACTTC. Amino acids: CAISVRQGTGEQYF.

The chain uses TRBV7-8 and TRBJ1-5; 9 nucleotides line up with TRBD1. Losses at the gene ends were 4 bases for V and 6 bases for J; bases not matched to a gene: 7. The CDR3 is 15 amino acids. Per germline, CDR1 SGHVS and CDR2 FQNEAQ. Here the CDR3 reads CASSSGGQGIQPQHF. The DNA for the CDR3 is TGTGCCAGCAGCTCCGGGGGACAGGGTATTCAGCCCCAGCATTTT.

V is TRBV7-9 and J is TRBJ2-3; D not resolved. The CDR3 is 14 residues long. V gave up 2 bases and J gave up 5 bases, with 11 bases separating them. Germline CDR1 SEHNR, CDR2 FQNEAQ (reference sequence). The CDR3 loop reads CASSLSHGGDTQYF. In DNA form, the CDR3 reads TGTGCCAGCAGCTTATCCCATGGCGGAGATACGCAGTATTTT.

The chain carries TRBV5-1 and TRBJ1-1, with a tentative D call TRBD1 (5 bases). Per the germline V gene, CDR1 is SGHRS and CDR2 is YFSETQ. CDR3 size: 15 residues. V was clipped by 2 bases and J by 1 base, with 12 bases between them. In nucleotides, the CDR3 is TGCGCCAGCAGCTTTACCAGGGTTTCGAACACTGAAGCTTTCTTT. Its translation: CASSFTRVSNTEAFF.

V usage is TRBV30 and J usage is TRBJ2-3; 10 bases are shared with TRBD1. The V gene end was trimmed by 0 bases and the J gene end by 5 bases; junction bases not matched to a gene: 14. Germline V CDR1 and CDR2: GTSNPN, SVGIG (reference sequence). This CDR3 has 18 amino acids. The CDR3 DNA reads TGTGCCTGGAGTGTTTCTAGGGTGACAGGGGGCGCGGTAGATACGCAGTATTTT. Amino acids: CAWSVSRVTGGAVDTQYF. Combining the CDR3 with reference TRBV30 and TRBJ2-3 gives the whole variable domain SQTIHQWPATLVQPVGSPLSLECTVEGTSNPNLYWYRQAAGRGLQLLFYSVGIGQISSEVPQNLSASRPQDRQFILSSKKLLLSDSGFYLCAWSVSRVTGGAVDTQYFGPGTRLTVL.

CDR3 in DNA: TGTGCCAGCAGCTTAGTCCCTAACCAAGAGACCCAGTACTTC. Translating it yields CASSLVPNQETQYF. The chain recombines TRBV7-3 with TRBJ2-5; no clear D gene. V gave up 2 bases and J gave up 0 bases, with 7 bases separating them. The germline CDR1 and CDR2 sequences are SGHTA and FQGTGA. This CDR3 has 14 residues. The complete variable domain, with remaining parts taken from reference TRBV7-3 and TRBJ2-5, reads GAGVSQTPSNKVTEKGKYVELRCDPISGHTALYWYRQSLGQGPEFLIYFQGTGAADDSGLPNDRFFAVRPEGSVSTLKIQRTERGDSAVYLCASSLVPNQETQYFGPGTRLLVL.

In its sample, this clone was seen a few times. This sequence joins TRBV7-9 and TRBJ2-7; D call uncertain. The CDR3 has 14 amino acids. V was shortened by 5 bases and J by 5 bases, with 16 bases between the two germline ends. Germline lookup yields CDR1 SEHNR and CDR2 FQNEAQ (reference sequence). CDR3 nucleotides: TGTGCCAGCAGCAAGGTGTTTTCAGGCCACGAGCAGTACTTC. Translating gives CASSKVFSGHEQYF.

V and J are TRBV7-9 and TRBJ2-1; tentative D call: TRBD2 (6 bases). V lost 5 bases, J lost 1 base, and 12 bases lay in between. The CDR3 is 15 amino acids. Germline CDR1 is SEHNR and CDR2 is FQNEAQ (reference sequence). The CDR3 nucleotides are TGTGCCAGCAGCATCGGGGGTGAGTCCTACAATGAGCAGTTCTTC. Protein: CASSIGGESYNEQFF.

This sequence joins TRBV10-3 and TRBJ1-3; 7 bases are shared with TRBD1. CDR1 is ENHRY and CDR2 is SYGVKD in the germline V gene. There are 15 residues in the CDR3. The V and J ends lost 4 bases and 0 bases, in that order; junction bases with no gene match: 3. In DNA, the CDR3 is TGTGCCATCAGTGGGGACAGCTTCTCTGGAAACACCATATATTTT. Translating it yields CAISGDSFSGNTIYF.

The chain combines TRBV7-9 with TRBJ2-7; possible D gene TRBD2, 6 bases. Between the trimmed V and J ends, which lost 1 base and 5 bases, there was a span of 9 bases. The germline V gene encodes CDR1 SEHNR and CDR2 FQNEAQ (reference sequence). CDR3 length equals 13 residues. CDR3 DNA sequence: TGTGCCAGCAGCTTAGGGAGGGAAGACGAGCAGTACTTC. This encodes CASSLGREDEQYF.

The chain combines TRBV27 with TRBJ2-1; 13 bases agree with TRBD2. J lost 6 bases, V lost 3 bases, and 8 bases had no gene match. There are 17 residues in the CDR3. Germline V CDR1 and CDR2: MNHEY, SMNVEV (reference sequence). The CDR3 nucleotides read TGTGCCAGCAGTTTTCGTCTACTAGCGGGAGGGTCCAATGAGCAGTTCTTC. Translated, it gives CASSFRLLAGGSNEQFF.

The chain is built from TRBV19 and TRBJ1-5, with TRBD1 matching 9 bases. Losses at the gene ends were 5 bases for V and 7 bases for J; bases not matched to a gene: 6. CDR1 and CDR2 (germline): LNHDA, SQIVND (reference sequence). The CDR3 totals 14 residues. The DNA for the CDR3 is TGTGCCAGTAGTCCCGTACAGGGGGCCCAGCCCCAGCATTTT. Its translation is CASSPVQGAQPQHF.

V and J are TRBV5-4 and TRBJ2-1; possibly TRBD1 for D (6 bases). Germline values: CDR1 SGHNT, CDR2 YYREEE (reference sequence). Trimming took off 1 base at V and 4 bases at J, with 18 bases between the two ends. This CDR3 has 17 amino acids. The CDR3 DNA is TGTGCCAGCAGCTTGCCCCCTCAGGGGAAGAAGTACAATGAGCAGTTCTTC. This gives the protein CASSLPPQGKKYNEQFF.

The gene calls are TRBV5-4 and TRBJ2-1, with 9 positions matching TRBD1. The trim removed 0 bases at V and 4 bases at J, leaving 5 bases unmatched. The CDR3 contains 16 residues. Germline loops: CDR1 SGHNT, CDR2 YYREEE (reference sequence). Written as DNA, the CDR3 is TGTGCCAGCAGCTTGGGTTGGACAGGGGAGTACAATGAGCAGTTCTTC. Its protein product is CASSLGWTGEYNEQFF.

The chain is built from TRBV21-1 and TRBJ2-1; TRBD1 was called by the table and not checked on the DNA. TRBV21-1 is flagged as a pseudogene. CDR3 length equals 13 residues. The CDR3: CASSNTSYNEQFF. Here the CDR3 DNA reads TGTGCCAGCAGCAATACATCGTACAATGAGCAGTTCTTC.

V is TRBV28 and J is TRBJ1-2, with 12 bases matching TRBD1. The V and J ends lost 7 bases and 6 bases, in that order; junction bases with no gene match: 9. CDR3 size: 15 residues. CDR1 and CDR2 from the germline V gene are MDHEN and SYDVKM. The CDR3: CASIPGTGGFDGYTF. CDR3 sequence (DNA): TGTGCCAGCATCCCCGGGACAGGGGGCTTTGATGGCTACACCTTC.

The gene calls are TRBV6-1 and TRBJ2-7; D call uncertain. CDR3 size: 11 residues. CDR1 is MNHNS, CDR2 SASEGT, per germline. V lost 6 bases to trimming and J lost 6 bases, with 9 bases between them. Written as DNA, the CDR3 is TGTGCCAGCAGAGACAATCTCGAGCAGTACTTC. Amino acid sequence: CASRDNLEQYF.

This clone was detected only a few times. The V call is TRBV4-1, the J call TRBJ2-1; 8 positions agree with TRBD2. The junction had 3 bases not matched to a gene; V was cut back by 1 base and J by 10 bases. The CDR3 length is 13 residues. Germline CDR1 MGHRA, CDR2 YSYEKL. The CDR3 coding sequence is TGCGCCAGCAGCCAAGCGGGCGGGAGGGAGCAGTTCTTC. Its protein product is CASSQAGGREQFF.

V usage is TRBV6-5 and J usage is TRBJ1-1, with TRBD1 identical over 9 bases. Germline V gene sequence: CDR1 MNHEY, CDR2 SVGAGI. J lost 6 bases, V lost 11 bases, and 10 bases had no gene match. The CDR3 totals 13 residues. CDR3 coding DNA: TGTGCCTGGTCACAGGGGGCGCGGGCTGAAGCTTTCTTT. Its protein is CAWSQGARAEAFF.

The rearrangement joins TRBV18 to TRBJ2-6; 7 bases map to TRBD1. V shed 5 bases, J shed 0 bases, and the junction held 13 bases outside the gene matches. This CDR3 is 19 amino acids long. The germline V gene encodes CDR1 KGHSH and CDR2 LQKENI. The CDR3 protein is CASSGGDDREISGANVLTF. CDR3 DNA sequence: TGTGCCAGCTCAGGTGGGGACGACAGGGAGATCTCTGGGGCCAACGTCCTGACTTTC.

J is TRBJ2-5 and V is TRBV5-6, with D uncertain. Germline lookup yields CDR1 SGHDT and CDR2 YYEEEE. The CDR3 totals 13 residues. The germline V and J ends were trimmed by 1 base and 7 bases, with 11 bases remaining between them. CDR3 coding DNA: TGTGCCAGCAGCTTGTCCAGGCTGATGACCCAGTACTTC. As protein: CASSLSRLMTQYF.

This chain links TRBV28 with TRBJ2-7; the D gene is possibly TRBD2 (6 bases). The CDR3 has 14 amino acids. CDR1 MDHEN and CDR2 SYDVKM come from the germline V gene. The ends were cut back, 7 bases at V and 5 bases at J, with 18 bases in the middle. CDR3 in amino acids: CASNPLGAGNEQYF. The DNA of the CDR3 is TGTGCCAGCAACCCGCTCGGGGCGGGGAACGAGCAGTACTTC.